This T cell receptor beta chain derives from a study of blood T cell repertoires in COVID-19. The overall study: The study drew acute and convalescent COVID-19 samples from the United States, Italy and Spain.

Participant age was roughly 18 to 95 years, and participants resided in about 25 US areas. Cohorts were based on clinical histories the participants reported. Per the study methods: Quantification of nucleated cells was approximated via reference gene primer amplification. TCRdb keeps only in-frame clones here, not all; method: immunoSEQ multiplex PCR. V, J and clone size reflect that table, while D and trimming were determined from the DNA. The sample carries around 280,000 clones, around 89% recorded once. In its sample, this clone was seen a few times. Trimming stripped 4 bases from V and 3 bases from J, with 13 bases between. The CDR3 extends over 15 amino acids. Looked up from germline, CDR1 is SGDLS and CDR2 is YYNGEE.

The sequence was obtained from a young woman with acute COVID-19. The sequenced sample consisted of PBMCs or T cells enriched from blood (not recorded which). The gene calls are TRBV9 and TRBJ1-4, with a tentative D call TRBD1 (5 bases). CDR3 amino acids: CASSPWRGANEKLFF. In DNA, the CDR3 is TGTGCCAGCAGCCCTTGGCGGGGGGCTAATGAAAAACTGTTTTTT.